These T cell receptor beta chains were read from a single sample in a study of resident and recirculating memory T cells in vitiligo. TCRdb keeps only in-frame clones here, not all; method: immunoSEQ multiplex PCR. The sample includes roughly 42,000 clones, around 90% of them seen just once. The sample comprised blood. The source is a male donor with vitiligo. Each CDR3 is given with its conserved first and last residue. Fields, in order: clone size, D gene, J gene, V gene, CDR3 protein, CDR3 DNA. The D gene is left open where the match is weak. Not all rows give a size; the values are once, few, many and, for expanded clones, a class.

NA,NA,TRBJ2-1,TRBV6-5,CARIDNEQFF,TGTGCCAGAATAGACAATGAGCAGTTCTTC
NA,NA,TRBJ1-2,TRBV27,CASAVSANYGYTF,TGTGCCAGCGCTGTCTCAGCTAACTATGGCTACACCTTC
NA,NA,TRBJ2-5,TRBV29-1,CSVGVAAVYQETQYF,TGCAGCGTTGGGGTAGCCGCTGTGTACCAAGAGACCCAGTACTTC
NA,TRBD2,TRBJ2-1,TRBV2,CASRQGLAVGYNEQFF,TGTGCCAGCAGGCAGGGACTAGCGGTGGGATACAATGAGCAGTTCTTC
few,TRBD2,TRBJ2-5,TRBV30,CAWSTTSGGETQYF,TGTGCCTGGAGTACTACTAGCGGAGGCGAGACCCAGTACTTC
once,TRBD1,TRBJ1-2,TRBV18,CASSPGTGYYGYTF,TGTGCCAGCTCACCCGGGACAGGATACTATGGCTACACCTTC
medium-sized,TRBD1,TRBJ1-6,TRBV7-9,CASSSHDREGYNSPLHF,TGTGCCAGCAGCTCGCATGACAGGGAAGGGTATAATTCACCCCTCCACTTT
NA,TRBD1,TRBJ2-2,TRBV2,CASSAAGGRNTGELFF,TGTGCCAGCAGTGCTGCAGGGGGAAGAAACACCGGGGAGCTGTTTTTT
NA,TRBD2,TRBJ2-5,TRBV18,CASSPSGLVETQYF,TGTGCCAGCTCACCATCCGGACTAGTGGAGACCCAGTACTTC
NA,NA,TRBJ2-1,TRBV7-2,CASSRARGSQFF,TGTGCCAGCAGCCGGGCGCGGGGCTCGCAGTTCTTC
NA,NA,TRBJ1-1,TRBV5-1,CASSSFEGLSTEAFF,TGCGCCAGCAGCTCCTTCGAGGGTCTTTCCACTGAAGCTTTCTTT
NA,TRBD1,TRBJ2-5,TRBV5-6,CASRTGIGLYETQYF,TGTGCCAGCAGGACAGGGATAGGACTCTATGAGACCCAGTACTTC
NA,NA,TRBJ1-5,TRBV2,CASRGGLGVYQPQHF,TGTGCCAGCAGGGGGGGACTGGGGGTATATCAGCCCCAGCATTTT
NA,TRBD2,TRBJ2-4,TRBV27,CASSLTGPSGVNIQYF,TGTGCCAGCAGTTTAACGGGGCCTAGCGGGGTAAACATTCAGTACTTC
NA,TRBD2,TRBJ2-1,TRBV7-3,CASSLPGLAGKNEQFF,TGTGCCAGCAGCTTACCGGGACTAGCGGGGAAGAATGAGCAGTTCTTC
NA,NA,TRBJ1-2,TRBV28,CAPLPYGYTF,TGTGCCCCCCTCCCTTATGGCTACACCTTC
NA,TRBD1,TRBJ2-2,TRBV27,CASTRRDRGYTGELFF,TGTGCCAGCACCCGAAGGGACAGGGGCTACACCGGGGAGCTGTTTTTT
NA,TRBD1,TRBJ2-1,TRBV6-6,CASSSRDRGNNEQFF,TGTGCCAGCAGTTCTCGGGACAGGGGGAACAATGAGCAGTTCTTC
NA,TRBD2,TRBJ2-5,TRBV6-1,CASYSGVGKETQYF,TGTGCCAGCTATAGCGGGGTGGGGAAAGAGACCCAGTACTTC
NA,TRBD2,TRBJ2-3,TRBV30,CAWSVMRGWTDTQYF,TGTGCCTGGAGTGTAATGCGGGGGTGGACAGATACGCAGTATTTT
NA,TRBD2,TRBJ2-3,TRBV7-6,CASSLVPGTSGTDTQYF,TGTGCCAGCAGCTTAGTCCCGGGGACTAGCGGCACAGATACGCAGTATTTT
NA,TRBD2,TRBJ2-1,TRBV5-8,CATHIGTSVYNEQFF,TGTGCCACCCATATCGGGACTAGCGTCTACAATGAGCAGTTCTTC
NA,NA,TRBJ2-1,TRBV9,CASSVATGTLGNEQFF,TGTGCCAGCAGCGTAGCCACAGGGACGTTGGGGAATGAGCAGTTCTTC
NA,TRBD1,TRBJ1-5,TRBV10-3,CAIREDRESNQPQHF,TGTGCCATCAGGGAGGACAGGGAGAGCAATCAGCCCCAGCATTTT
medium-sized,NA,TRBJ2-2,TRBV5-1,CASSQGLTNTGELFF,TGCGCCAGCAGCCAGGGACTCACTAACACCGGGGAGCTGTTTTTT
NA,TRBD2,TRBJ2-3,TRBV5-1,CASSLAGGWGDTQYF,TGCGCCAGCAGCTTGGCGGGGGGATGGGGAGATACGCAGTATTTT
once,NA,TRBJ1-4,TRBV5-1,CASRDSNEKLFF,TGCGCCAGCAGGGACAGTAATGAAAAACTGTTTTTT
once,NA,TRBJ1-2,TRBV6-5,CASSYSGGGFYGYTF,TGTGCCAGCAGTTACTCTGGGGGGGGGTTCTATGGCTACACCTTC
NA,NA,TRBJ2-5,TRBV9,CASSVGGPQETQYF,TGTGCCAGCAGCGTAGGAGGCCCTCAAGAGACCCAGTACTTC
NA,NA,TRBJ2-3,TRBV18,CASSPLRGPDTQYF,TGTGCCAGCTCGCCCTTGCGGGGGCCGGATACGCAGTATTTT